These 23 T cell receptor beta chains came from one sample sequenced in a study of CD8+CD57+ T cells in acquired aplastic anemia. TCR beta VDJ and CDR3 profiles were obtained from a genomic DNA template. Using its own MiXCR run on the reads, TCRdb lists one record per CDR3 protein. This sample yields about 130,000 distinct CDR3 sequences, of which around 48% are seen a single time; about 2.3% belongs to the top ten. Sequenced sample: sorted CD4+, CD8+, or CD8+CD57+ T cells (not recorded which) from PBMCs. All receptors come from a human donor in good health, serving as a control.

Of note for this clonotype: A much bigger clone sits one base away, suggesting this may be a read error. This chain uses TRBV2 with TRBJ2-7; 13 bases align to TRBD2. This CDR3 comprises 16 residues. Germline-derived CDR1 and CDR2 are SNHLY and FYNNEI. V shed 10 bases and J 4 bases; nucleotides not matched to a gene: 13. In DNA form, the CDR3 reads TGTGCCAACAGCCGAGGCCCGGGACTAGCGGGGTACGAGCAGTACTTC. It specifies CANSRGPGLAGYEQYF. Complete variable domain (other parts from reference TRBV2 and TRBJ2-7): EPEVTQTPSHQVTQMGQEVILRCVPISNHLYFYWYRQILGQKVEFLVSFYNNEISEKSEIFDDQFSVERPDGSNFTLKIRSTKLEDSAMYFCANSRGPGLAGYEQYFGPGTRLTVT.

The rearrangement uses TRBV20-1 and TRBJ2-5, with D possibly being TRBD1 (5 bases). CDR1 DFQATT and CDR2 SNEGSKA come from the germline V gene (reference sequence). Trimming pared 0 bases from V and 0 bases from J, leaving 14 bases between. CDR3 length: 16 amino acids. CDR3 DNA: TGCAGTGCTAGAGATCTTGGGCCAGGGTACCAAGAGACCCAGTACTTC. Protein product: CSARDLGPGYQETQYF.

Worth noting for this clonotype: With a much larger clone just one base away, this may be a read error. CDR3: CGAPSNRGHTIYF. The CDR3 DNA sequence: TGCGGTGCTCCCTCTAACAGGGGCCACACCATATATTTT. This sequence joins TRBV20-1 and TRBJ1-3; TRBD1 matches at 7 bases. The length of the CDR3 is 13 residues. Germline V gene sequence: CDR1 DFQATT, CDR2 SNEGSKA (reference sequence).

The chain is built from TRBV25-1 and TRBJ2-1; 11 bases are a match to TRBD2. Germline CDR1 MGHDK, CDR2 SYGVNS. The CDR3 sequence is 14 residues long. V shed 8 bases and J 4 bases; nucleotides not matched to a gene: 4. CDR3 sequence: CASALAGAYNEQFF. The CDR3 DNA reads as TGTGCCAGCGCACTAGCGGGAGCTTACAATGAGCAGTTCTTC.

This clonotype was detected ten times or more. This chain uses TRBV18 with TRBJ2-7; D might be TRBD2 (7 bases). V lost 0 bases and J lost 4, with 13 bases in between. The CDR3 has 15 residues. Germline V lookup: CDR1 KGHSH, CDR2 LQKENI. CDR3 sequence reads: CASSPPGRGGYEQYF. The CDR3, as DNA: TGTGCCAGCTCACCACCAGGCAGGGGAGGGTACGAGCAGTACTTC.

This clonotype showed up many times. Here the CDR3 DNA reads TGTGCCACCAGCAGAGATAAGCATGTCACAGATACGCAGTATTTT. It is translated as CATSRDKHVTDTQYF. The chain links TRBV15 to TRBJ2-3; D call uncertain. The CDR3 sequence is 15 residues long. Germline V CDR1 and CDR2: LNHNV, YYDKDF (reference sequence). V lost 0 bases and J 2 bases, leaving 9 bases between the germline ends.

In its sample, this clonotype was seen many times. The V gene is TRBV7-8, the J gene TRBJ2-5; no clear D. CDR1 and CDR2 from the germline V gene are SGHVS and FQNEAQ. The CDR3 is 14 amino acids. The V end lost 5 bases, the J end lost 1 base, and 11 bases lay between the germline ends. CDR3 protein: CASSPLSPQETQYF. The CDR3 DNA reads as TGTGCCAGCAGCCCCTTGAGCCCCCAAGAGACCCAGTACTTC.

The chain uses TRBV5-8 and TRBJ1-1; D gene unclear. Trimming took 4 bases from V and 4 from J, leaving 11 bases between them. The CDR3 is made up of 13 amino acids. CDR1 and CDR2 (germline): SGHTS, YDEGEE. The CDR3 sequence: CASSQGKGTEAFF. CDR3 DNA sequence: TGTGCCAGCAGCCAAGGGAAAGGCACTGAAGCTTTCTTT.

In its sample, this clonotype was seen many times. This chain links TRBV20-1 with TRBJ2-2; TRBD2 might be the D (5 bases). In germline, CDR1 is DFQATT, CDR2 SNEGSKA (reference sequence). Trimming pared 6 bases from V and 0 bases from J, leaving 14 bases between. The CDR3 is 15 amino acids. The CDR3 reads CSAPVGSANTGELFF. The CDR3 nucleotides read TGCAGTGCCCCCGTGGGGAGTGCGAACACCGGGGAGCTGTTTTTT.

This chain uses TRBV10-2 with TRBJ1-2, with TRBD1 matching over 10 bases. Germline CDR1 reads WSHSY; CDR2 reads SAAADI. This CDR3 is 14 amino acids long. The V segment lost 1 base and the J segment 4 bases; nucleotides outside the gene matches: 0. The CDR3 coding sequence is TGCGCCAGCAGTGAGTGGGACAGGGGCTATGGCTACACCTTC. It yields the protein CASSEWDRGYGYTF.

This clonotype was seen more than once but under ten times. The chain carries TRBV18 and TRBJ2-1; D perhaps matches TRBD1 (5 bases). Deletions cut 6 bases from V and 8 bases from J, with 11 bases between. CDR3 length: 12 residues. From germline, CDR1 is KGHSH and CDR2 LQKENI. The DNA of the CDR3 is TGTGCCAGCTCCCCCTTAGGGGATGAGCAGTTCTTC. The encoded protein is CASSPLGDEQFF.

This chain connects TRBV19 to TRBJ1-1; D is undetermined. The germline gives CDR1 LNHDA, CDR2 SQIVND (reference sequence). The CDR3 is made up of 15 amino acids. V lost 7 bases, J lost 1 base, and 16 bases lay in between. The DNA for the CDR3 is TGTGCCAGTAAAGGAGGGAACCGTGAGAACACTGAAGCTTTCTTT. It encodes CASKGGNRENTEAFF. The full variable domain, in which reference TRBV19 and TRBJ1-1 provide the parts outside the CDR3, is DGGITQSPKYLFRKEGQNVTLSCEQNLNHDAMYWYRQDPGQGLRLIYYSQIVNDFQKGDIAEGYSVSREKKESFPLTVTSAQKNPTAFYLCASKGGNRENTEAFFGQGTRLTVV.

The CDR3 region is CSVEVGRGQGGELFF. The CDR3 nucleotides are TGCAGCGTTGAAGTGGGTCGGGGGCAAGGCGGGGAGCTGTTTTTT. V and J are TRBV29-1 and TRBJ2-2, with D perhaps given as TRBD1 or TRBD2 (6 bases each). This CDR3 comprises 15 residues. The V end lost 1 base, the J end lost 7 bases, and 16 bases lay between the germline ends. Germline lookup yields CDR1 SQVTM and CDR2 ANQGSEA.

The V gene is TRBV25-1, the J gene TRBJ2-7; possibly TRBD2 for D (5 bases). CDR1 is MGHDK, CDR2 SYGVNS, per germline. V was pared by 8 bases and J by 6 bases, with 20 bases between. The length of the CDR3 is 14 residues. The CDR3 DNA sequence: TGTGCCAGCTTGTCTAGCCAGGCGTACGGCGAGCAGTACTTC. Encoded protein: CASLSSQAYGEQYF.

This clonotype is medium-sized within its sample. The CDR3 DNA follows: TGCAGTGCTCCCCGGGACAGAATCGATTCACCCCTCCACTTT. Translation: CSAPRDRIDSPLHF. The rearrangement joins TRBV20-1 to TRBJ1-6, with 7 positions matching TRBD1. Germline CDR1 reads DFQATT; CDR2 reads SNEGSKA (reference sequence). The CDR3 contains 14 residues. The trim removed 5 bases at V and 8 bases at J, leaving 9 bases unmatched.

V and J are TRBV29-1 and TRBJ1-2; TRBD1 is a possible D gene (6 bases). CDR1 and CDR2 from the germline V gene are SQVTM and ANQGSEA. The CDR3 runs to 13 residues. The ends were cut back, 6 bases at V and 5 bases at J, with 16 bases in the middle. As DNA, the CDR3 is TGCAGCGTCAAACAGGGAGGGGTTTATGGCTACACCTTC. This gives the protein CSVKQGGVYGYTF.

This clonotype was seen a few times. CDR3 sequence reads: CATSRDRAGEGYTF. The CDR3 DNA sequence: TGTGCCACCAGCAGAGATCGGGCAGGGGAAGGCTACACCTTC. V and J are TRBV15 and TRBJ1-2; weak D call: TRBD1 (6 bases). From germline, CDR1 is LNHNV and CDR2 YYDKDF (reference sequence). Trimming pared 0 bases from V and 8 bases from J, leaving 13 bases between. This CDR3 region has 14 residues.

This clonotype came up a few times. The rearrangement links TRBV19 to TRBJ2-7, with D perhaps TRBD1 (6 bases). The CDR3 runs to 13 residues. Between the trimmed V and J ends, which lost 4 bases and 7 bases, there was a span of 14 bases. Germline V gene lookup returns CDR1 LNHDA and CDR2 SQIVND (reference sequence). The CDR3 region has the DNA TGTGCCAGTAGTACCGGAACAGGGTATGAGCAGTACTTC. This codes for CASSTGTGYEQYF.

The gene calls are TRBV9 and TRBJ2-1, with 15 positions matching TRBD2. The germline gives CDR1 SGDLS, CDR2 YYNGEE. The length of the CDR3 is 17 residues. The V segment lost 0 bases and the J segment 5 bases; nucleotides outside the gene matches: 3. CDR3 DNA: TGTGCCAGCAGCGTAGGGACTAGCGGGGGGGCCGACAATGAGCAGTTCTTC. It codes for CASSVGTSGGADNEQFF.

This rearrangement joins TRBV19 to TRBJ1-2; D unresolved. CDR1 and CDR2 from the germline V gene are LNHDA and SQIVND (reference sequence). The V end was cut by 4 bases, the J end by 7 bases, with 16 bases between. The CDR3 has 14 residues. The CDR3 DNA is TGTGCCAGTAGTACCCAGGACCCTTCCAGTGGCTACACCTTC. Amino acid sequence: CASSTQDPSSGYTF.

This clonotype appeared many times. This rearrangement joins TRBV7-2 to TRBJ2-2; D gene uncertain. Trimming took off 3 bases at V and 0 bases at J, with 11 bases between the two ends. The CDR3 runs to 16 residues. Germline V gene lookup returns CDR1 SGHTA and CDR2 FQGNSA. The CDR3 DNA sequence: TGTGCCAGCAGCTTCACGGCAGCCACGAACACCGGGGAGCTGTTTTTT. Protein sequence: CASSFTAATNTGELFF.

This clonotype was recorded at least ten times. The CDR3 coding sequence is TGTGCCAGCAGCCGGGGCGGACAGGGTTCCTACGAGCAGTACTTC. This encodes CASSRGGQGSYEQYF. J is TRBJ2-7 and V is TRBV5-6; 8 nucleotides agree with TRBD1. After removal of 4 bases from V and 1 base from J, the junction contained 7 bases not matched to a gene. Germline CDR1 reads SGHDT; CDR2 reads YYEEEE. This CDR3 spans 15 amino acids.

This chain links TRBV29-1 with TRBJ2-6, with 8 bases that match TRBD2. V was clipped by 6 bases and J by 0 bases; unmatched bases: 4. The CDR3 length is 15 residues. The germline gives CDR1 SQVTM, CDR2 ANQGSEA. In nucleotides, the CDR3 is TGCAGCGTCGGGGGGGGTAGCTCTGGGGCCAACGTCCTGACTTTC. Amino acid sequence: CSVGGGSSGANVLTF. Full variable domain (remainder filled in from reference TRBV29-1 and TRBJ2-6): SAVISQKPSRDICQRGTSLTIQCQVDSQVTMMFWYRQQPGQSLTLIATANQGSEATYESGFVIDKFPISRPNLTFSTLTVSNMSPEDSSIYLCSVGGGSSGANVLTFGAGSRLTVL.